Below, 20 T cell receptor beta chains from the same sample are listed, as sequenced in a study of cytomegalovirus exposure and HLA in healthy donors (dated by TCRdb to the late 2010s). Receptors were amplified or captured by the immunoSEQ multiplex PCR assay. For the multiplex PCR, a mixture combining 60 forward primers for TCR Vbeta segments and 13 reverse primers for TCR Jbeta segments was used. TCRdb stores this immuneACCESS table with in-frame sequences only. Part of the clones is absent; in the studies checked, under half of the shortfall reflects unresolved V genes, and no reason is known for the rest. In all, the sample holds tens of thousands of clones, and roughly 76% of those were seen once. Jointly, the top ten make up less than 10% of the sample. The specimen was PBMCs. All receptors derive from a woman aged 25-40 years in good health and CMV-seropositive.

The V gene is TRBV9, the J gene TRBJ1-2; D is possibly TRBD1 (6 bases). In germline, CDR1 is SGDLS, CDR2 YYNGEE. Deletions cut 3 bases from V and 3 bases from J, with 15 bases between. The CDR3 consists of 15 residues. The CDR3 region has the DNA TGTGCCAGCAGCGGGCAGGGGCCACCCTACTATGGCTACACCTTC. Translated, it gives CASSGQGPPYYGYTF.

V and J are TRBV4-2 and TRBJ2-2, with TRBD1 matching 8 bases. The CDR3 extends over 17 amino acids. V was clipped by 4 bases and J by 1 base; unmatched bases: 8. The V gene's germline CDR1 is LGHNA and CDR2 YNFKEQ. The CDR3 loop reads CASSPRGDRGNTGELFF. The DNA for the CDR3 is TGTGCCAGCAGCCCCCGAGGCGACAGGGGGAACACCGGGGAGCTGTTTTTT.

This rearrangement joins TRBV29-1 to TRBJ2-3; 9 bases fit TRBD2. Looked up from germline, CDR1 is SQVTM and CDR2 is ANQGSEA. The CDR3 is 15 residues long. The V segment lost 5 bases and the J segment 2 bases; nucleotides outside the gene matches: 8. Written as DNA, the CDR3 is TGCAGCGTTAGACTAGCGGCTCAGAACACAGATACGCAGTATTTT. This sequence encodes CSVRLAAQNTDTQYF.

The CDR3 DNA follows: TGTGCCAGCAGTTCGACAGGGGGCGAGAGCGAGCAGTACTTC. Translation gives CASSSTGGESEQYF. V gene TRBV27 combines with J gene TRBJ2-7; the match to TRBD1 covers 10 bases. Germline-derived CDR1 and CDR2 are MNHEY and SMNVEV (reference sequence). The ends lost 4 bases at V and 6 bases at J; junction bases unmatched: 6. The CDR3 loop spans 14 amino acids.

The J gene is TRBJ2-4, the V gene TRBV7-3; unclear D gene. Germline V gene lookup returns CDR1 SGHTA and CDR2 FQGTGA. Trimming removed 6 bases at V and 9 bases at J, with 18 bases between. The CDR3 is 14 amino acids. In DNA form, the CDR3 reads TGTGCCAGCAGTCTTACTCCCGGGTTAGGCATTCAGTACTTC. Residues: CASSLTPGLGIQYF. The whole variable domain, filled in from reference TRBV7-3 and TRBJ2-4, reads GAGVSQTPSNKVTEKGKYVELRCDPISGHTALYWYRQSLGQGPEFLIYFQGTGAADDSGLPNDRFFAVRPEGSVSTLKIQRTERGDSAVYLCASSLTPGLGIQYFGAGTRLSVL.

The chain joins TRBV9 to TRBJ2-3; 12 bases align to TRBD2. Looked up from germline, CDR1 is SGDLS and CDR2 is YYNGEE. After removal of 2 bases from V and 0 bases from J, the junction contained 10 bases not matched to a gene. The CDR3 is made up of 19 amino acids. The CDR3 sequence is CASSVEGGLAGSSTDTQYF. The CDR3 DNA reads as TGTGCCAGCAGCGTGGAGGGAGGACTAGCGGGGTCTAGCACAGATACGCAGTATTTT.

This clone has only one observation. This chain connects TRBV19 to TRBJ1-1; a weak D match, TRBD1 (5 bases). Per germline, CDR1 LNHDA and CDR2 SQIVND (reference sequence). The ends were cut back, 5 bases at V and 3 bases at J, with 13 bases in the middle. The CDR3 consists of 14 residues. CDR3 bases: TGTGCCAGTAGTTACGGGGGTGCCGACACTGAAGCTTTCTTT. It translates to CASSYGGADTEAFF.

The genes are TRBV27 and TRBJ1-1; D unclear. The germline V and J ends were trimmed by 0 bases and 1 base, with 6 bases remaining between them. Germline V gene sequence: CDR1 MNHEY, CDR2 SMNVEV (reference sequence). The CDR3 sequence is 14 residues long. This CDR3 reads CASSLSQWNTEAFF. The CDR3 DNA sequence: TGTGCCAGCAGTTTATCTCAGTGGAACACTGAAGCTTTCTTT.

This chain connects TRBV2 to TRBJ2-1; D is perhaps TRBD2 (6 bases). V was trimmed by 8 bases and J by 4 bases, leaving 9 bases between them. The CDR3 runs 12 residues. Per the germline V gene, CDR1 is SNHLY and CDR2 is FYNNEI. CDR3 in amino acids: CASRGRYNEQFF. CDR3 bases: TGTGCCAGCCGGGGGAGATACAATGAGCAGTTCTTC.

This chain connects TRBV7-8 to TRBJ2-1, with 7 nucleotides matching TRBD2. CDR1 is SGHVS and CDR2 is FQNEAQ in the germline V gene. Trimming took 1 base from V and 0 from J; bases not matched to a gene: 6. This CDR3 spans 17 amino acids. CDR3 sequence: CASSLGASGSSYNEQFF. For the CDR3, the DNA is TGTGCCAGCAGCTTAGGGGCTAGCGGAAGCTCCTACAATGAGCAGTTCTTC.

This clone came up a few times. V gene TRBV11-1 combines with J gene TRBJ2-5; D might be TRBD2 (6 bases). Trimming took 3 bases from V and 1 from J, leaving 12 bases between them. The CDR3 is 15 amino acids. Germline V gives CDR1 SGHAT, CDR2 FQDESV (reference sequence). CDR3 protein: CASSFGGVRQETQYF. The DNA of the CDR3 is TGTGCCAGCAGCTTTGGAGGGGTCCGCCAAGAGACCCAGTACTTC.

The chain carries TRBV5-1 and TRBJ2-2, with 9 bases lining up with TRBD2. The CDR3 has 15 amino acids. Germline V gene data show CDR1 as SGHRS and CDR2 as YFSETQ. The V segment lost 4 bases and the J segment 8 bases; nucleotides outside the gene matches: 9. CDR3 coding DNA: TGCGCCAGCAGCGGCGGCGGGAGGGCAAGAGGGGAGCTGTTTTTT. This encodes CASSGGGRARGELFF.

The CDR3: CASSFSRDTQYF. CDR3 in DNA: TGTGCCAGCAGCTTTAGCCGAGATACGCAGTATTTT. V gene TRBV7-2 combines with J gene TRBJ2-3, with unresolved D. Looked up from germline, CDR1 is SGHTA and CDR2 is FQGNSA. Trimming cost V 3 bases and J 5 bases, with 6 bases left between them. This CDR3 has 12 amino acids.

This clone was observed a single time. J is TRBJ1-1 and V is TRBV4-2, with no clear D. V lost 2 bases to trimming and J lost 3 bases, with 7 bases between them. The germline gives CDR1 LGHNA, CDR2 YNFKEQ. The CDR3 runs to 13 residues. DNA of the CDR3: TGTGCCAGCAGCCAACGGGGTGACACTGAAGCTTTCTTT. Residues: CASSQRGDTEAFF.

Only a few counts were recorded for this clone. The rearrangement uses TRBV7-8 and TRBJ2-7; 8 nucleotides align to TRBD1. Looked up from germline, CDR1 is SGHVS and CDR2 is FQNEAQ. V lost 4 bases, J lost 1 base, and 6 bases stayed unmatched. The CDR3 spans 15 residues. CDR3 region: CASSSGQGRSYEQYF. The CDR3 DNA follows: TGTGCCAGCAGCTCCGGACAGGGAAGGTCCTACGAGCAGTACTTC. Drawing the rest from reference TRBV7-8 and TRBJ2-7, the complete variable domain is GAGVSQSPRYKVAKRGQDVALRCDPISGHVSLFWYQQALGQGPEFLTYFQNEAQLDKSGLPSDRFFAERPEGSVSTLKIQRTQQEDSAVYLCASSSGQGRSYEQYFGPGTRLTVT.

CDR3 coding DNA: TGCGCCATTAAACAGGGGTTCGAGACCTACGAGCAGTACTTC. Translating gives CAIKQGFETYEQYF. The chain has TRBV10-2 and TRBJ2-7, with 7 nucleotides matching TRBD1. The ends lost 10 bases at V and 2 bases at J; junction bases unmatched: 11. The germline V gene encodes CDR1 WSHSY and CDR2 SAAADI. This CDR3 is built from 14 residues.

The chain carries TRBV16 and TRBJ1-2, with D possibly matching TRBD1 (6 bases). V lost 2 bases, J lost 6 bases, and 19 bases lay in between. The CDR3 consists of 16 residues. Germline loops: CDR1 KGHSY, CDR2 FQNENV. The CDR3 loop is CASSQTEQGRGNGYTF. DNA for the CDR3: TGTGCCAGCAGCCAAACGGAACAGGGTCGGGGTAATGGCTACACCTTC.

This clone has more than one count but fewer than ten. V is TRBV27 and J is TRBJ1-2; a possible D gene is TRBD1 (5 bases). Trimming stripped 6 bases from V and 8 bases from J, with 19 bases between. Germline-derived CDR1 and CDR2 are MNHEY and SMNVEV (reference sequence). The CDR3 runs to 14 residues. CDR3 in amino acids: CASSPRPGLAGYTF. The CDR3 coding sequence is TGTGCCAGCAGCCCTAGACCAGGGCTGGCAGGCTACACCTTC.

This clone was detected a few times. CDR3 in DNA: TGTGCCAGTAGTCCAGAGCGGGGCCTTTCCAATGAGCAGTACTTC. It yields the protein CASSPERGLSNEQYF. V usage is TRBV19 and J usage is TRBJ2-7; TRBD2 matches 7 bases. Germline V gives CDR1 LNHDA, CDR2 SQIVND (reference sequence). The V and J ends lost 5 bases and 7 bases, in that order; junction bases with no gene match: 14. The CDR3 loop spans 15 amino acids.

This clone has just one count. The CDR3 loop is CASSPRQDQYF. CDR3 bases: TGTGCCAGCAGCCCCAGGCAGGACCAGTACTTC. The chain combines TRBV11-3 with TRBJ2-5; no clear D gene. The CDR3 is 11 amino acids. V lost 5 bases to trimming and J lost 10 bases, with 11 bases between them. Germline V gives CDR1 SGHNT, CDR2 YENEEA.